This is a list of T cell receptor beta chains from one sample in a study of cytomegalovirus exposure and HLA in healthy donors. The method was immunoSEQ multiplex PCR; TCRdb's version includes in-frame clones alone and lacks a portion of them. The data show 100,000 to 150,000 clones, 80% to 90% seen once. Sequenced input: PBMCs. These receptors were collected from a male donor in good health and CMV-seropositive. Each CDR3 is given with its conserved first and last residue.

j_gene: TRBJ2-5; v_gene: TRBV7-2; CDR3aa: CASSRGEAGETQYF
j_gene: TRBJ2-5; v_gene: TRBV27; CDR3aa: CASSSPLAGPKETQYF
j_gene: TRBJ1-3; v_gene: TRBV6-5; CDR3aa: CASARRDGNTIYF
j_gene: TRBJ1-5; v_gene: TRBV7-6; CDR3aa: CASSLARGAQPQHF
j_gene: TRBJ2-3; v_gene: TRBV7-3; CDR3aa: CASQISGSYTDTQYF
j_gene: TRBJ1-3; v_gene: TRBV7-6; CDR3aa: CASSSHEASSGNTIYF
j_gene: TRBJ2-4; v_gene: TRBV9; CDR3aa: CASSVISGEGAETLAKNIQYF
j_gene: TRBJ1-6; v_gene: TRBV6-5; CDR3aa: CASSSSALNNSPLHF
j_gene: TRBJ2-1; v_gene: TRBV5-1; CDR3aa: CASSLNAQGGYNEQFF
j_gene: TRBJ2-1; v_gene: TRBV9; CDR3aa: CASSSRGLSYNEQFF
j_gene: TRBJ2-1; v_gene: TRBV4-3; CDR3aa: CASSQAGVLNEQFF
j_gene: TRBJ2-2; v_gene: TRBV19; CDR3aa: CASSLYEWTGSTGELFF
j_gene: TRBJ2-1; v_gene: TRBV6-5; CDR3aa: CASRPTSTRYNEQFF
j_gene: TRBJ1-1; v_gene: TRBV30; CDR3aa: CAWSVGLTNTEAFF
j_gene: TRBJ2-1; v_gene: TRBV19; CDR3aa: CASSSEGLSSYNEQFF
j_gene: TRBJ2-6; v_gene: TRBV21-1; CDR3aa: CASSRTFYHSGANVLTF
j_gene: TRBJ1-2; v_gene: TRBV7-2; CDR3aa: CASSLGGAGGANGYTF
j_gene: TRBJ2-7; v_gene: TRBV28; CDR3aa: CASSRTSGSSYEQYF
j_gene: TRBJ1-1; v_gene: TRBV10-3; CDR3aa: CAISSGFGDTEAFF
j_gene: TRBJ2-7; v_gene: TRBV27; CDR3aa: CASSITGYEQYF
j_gene: TRBJ1-2; v_gene: TRBV5-1; CDR3aa: CASSSDSFYGYTF
j_gene: TRBJ2-1; v_gene: TRBV5-6; CDR3aa: CASSLYRVNEQFF
j_gene: TRBJ2-2; v_gene: TRBV7-2; CDR3aa: CASTNSALAGFTGELFF
j_gene: TRBJ1-2; v_gene: TRBV28; CDR3aa: CASSPSGTGAYGYTF
j_gene: TRBJ2-7; v_gene: TRBV27; CDR3aa: CASSLFGQGYYEQYF
j_gene: TRBJ2-7; v_gene: TRBV28; CDR3aa: CASSAAGVGFYEQYF
j_gene: TRBJ1-5; v_gene: TRBV7-2; CDR3aa: CASSLEGWGRPSNQPQHF
j_gene: NA; v_gene: TRBV4-2; CDR3aa: CASSQGSRTGYLEQYF
j_gene: TRBJ2-7; v_gene: TRBV5-1; CDR3aa: CASSLEPREGDEQYF
j_gene: TRBJ1-5; v_gene: TRBV7-2; CDR3aa: CASSLNSLNQPQHF
j_gene: TRBJ2-2; v_gene: TRBV10-3; CDR3aa: CAISLSTGVGTGELFF
j_gene: TRBJ2-6; v_gene: TRBV7-2; CDR3aa: CASSLEGAPGANVLTF
j_gene: TRBJ1-3; v_gene: TRBV7-9; CDR3aa: CASSSVDRGYGNTIYF
j_gene: TRBJ2-7; v_gene: TRBV6-6; CDR3aa: CASSYPGTSGRREQYF
j_gene: TRBJ1-4; v_gene: TRBV19; CDR3aa: CASSRIRAGGRANEKLFF
j_gene: TRBJ2-1; v_gene: TRBV19; CDR3aa: CASTGLSVNEQFF
j_gene: TRBJ2-7; v_gene: TRBV5-1; CDR3aa: CASSPGVAGSYEQYF
j_gene: TRBJ2-1; v_gene: TRBV27; CDR3aa: CASSLYFTSGRSSYNEQFF
j_gene: TRBJ2-5; v_gene: TRBV2; CDR3aa: CASSEGGRRETQYF
j_gene: TRBJ2-3; v_gene: TRBV6-1; CDR3aa: CASSDPLAGEPDTQYF
j_gene: TRBJ2-1; v_gene: TRBV2; CDR3aa: CASRAGLDQFF
j_gene: TRBJ1-4; v_gene: TRBV27; CDR3aa: CASSFGRGGEKLFF
j_gene: TRBJ1-5; v_gene: TRBV28; CDR3aa: CASVGPVWPQHF
j_gene: TRBJ2-7; v_gene: TRBV7-2; CDR3aa: CASSLRSPLGEHNSYEQYF
j_gene: TRBJ1-2; v_gene: TRBV19; CDR3aa: CASSPGQPFYGYTF